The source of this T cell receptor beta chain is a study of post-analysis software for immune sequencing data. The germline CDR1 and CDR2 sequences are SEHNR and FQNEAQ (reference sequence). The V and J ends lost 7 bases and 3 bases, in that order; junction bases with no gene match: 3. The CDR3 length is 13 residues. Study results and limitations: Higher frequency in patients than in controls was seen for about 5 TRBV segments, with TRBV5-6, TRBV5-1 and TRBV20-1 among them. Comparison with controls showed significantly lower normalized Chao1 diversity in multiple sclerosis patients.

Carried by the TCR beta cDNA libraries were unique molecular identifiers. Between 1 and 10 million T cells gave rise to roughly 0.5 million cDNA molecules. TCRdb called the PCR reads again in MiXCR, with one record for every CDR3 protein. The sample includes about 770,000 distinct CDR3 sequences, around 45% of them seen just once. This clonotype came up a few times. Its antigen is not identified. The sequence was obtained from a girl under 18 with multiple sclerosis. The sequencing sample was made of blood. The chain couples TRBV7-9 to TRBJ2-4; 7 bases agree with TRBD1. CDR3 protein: CASTRDSKNIQYF. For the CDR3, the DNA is TGTGCCAGCACCCGGGACAGCAAAAACATTCAGTACTTC.